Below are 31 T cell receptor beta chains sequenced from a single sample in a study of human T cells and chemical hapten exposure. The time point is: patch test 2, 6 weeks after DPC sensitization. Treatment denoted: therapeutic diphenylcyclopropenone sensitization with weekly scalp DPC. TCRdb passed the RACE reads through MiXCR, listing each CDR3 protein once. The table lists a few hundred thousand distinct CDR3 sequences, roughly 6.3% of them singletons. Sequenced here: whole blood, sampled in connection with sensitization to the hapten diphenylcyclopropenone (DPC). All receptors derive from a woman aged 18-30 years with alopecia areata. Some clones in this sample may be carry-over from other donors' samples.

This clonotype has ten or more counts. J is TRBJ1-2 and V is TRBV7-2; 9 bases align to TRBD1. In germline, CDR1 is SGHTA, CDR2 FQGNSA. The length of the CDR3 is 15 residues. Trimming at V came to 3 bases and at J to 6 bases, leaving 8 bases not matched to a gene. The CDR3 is CASSFYKQGANGYTF. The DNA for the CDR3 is TGTGCCAGCAGCTTTTACAAACAGGGGGCTAATGGCTACACCTTC.

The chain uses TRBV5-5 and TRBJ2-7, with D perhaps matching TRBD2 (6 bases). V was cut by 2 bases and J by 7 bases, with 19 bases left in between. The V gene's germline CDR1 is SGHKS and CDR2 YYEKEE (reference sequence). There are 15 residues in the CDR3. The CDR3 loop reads CASSFNVGVAGEQYF. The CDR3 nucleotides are TGTGCCAGCAGCTTTAACGTGGGCGTCGCGGGAGAGCAGTACTTC.

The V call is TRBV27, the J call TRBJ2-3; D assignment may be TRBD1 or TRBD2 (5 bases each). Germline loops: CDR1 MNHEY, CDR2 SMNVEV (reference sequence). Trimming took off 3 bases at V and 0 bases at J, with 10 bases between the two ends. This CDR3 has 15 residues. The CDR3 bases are TGTGCCAGCAGTTTTGGGGGTTATAGCACAGATACGCAGTATTTT. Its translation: CASSFGGYSTDTQYF.

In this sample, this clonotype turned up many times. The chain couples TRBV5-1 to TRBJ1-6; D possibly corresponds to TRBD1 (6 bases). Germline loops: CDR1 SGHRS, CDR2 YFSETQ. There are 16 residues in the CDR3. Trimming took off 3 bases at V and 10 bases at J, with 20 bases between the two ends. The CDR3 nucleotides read TGCGCCAGCAGCTCTTCACCGACAGGACGAGGGTCACCCCTCCACTTT. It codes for CASSSSPTGRGSPLHF.

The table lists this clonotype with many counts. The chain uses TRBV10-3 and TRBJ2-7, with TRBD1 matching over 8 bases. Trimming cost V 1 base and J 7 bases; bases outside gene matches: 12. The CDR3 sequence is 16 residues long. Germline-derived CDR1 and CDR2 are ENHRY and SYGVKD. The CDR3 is CAISEFAGQGAGEQYF. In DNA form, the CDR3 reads TGTGCCATCAGTGAGTTCGCCGGGCAGGGGGCGGGGGAGCAGTACTTC.

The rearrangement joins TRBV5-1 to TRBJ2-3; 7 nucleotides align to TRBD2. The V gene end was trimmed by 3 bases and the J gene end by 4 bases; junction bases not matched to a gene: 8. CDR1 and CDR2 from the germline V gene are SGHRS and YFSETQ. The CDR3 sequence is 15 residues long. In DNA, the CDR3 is TGCGCCAGCAGCTCCGGGACTACTGAGGCAGATACGCAGTATTTT. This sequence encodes CASSSGTTEADTQYF. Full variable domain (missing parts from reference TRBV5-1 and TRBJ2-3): KAGVTQTPRYLIKTRGQQVTLSCSPISGHRSVSWYQQTPGQGLQFLFEYFSETQRNKGNFPGRFSGRQFSNSRSEMNVSTLELGDSALYLCASSSGTTEADTQYFGPGTRLTVL.

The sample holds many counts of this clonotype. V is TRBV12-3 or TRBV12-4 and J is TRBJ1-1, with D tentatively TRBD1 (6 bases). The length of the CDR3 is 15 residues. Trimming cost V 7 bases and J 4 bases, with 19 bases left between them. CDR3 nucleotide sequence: TGTGCCAGCACCCAGGGTTTAGGACAGTTCACTGAAGCTTTCTTT. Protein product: CASTQGLGQFTEAFF.

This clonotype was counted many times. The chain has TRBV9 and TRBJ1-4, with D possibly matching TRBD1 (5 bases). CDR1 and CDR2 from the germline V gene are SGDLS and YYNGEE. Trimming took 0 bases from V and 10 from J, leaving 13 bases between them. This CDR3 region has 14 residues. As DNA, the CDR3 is TGTGCCAGCAGCGTAGGCTCCGGGACCCCAAAACTGTTTTTT. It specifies CASSVGSGTPKLFF.

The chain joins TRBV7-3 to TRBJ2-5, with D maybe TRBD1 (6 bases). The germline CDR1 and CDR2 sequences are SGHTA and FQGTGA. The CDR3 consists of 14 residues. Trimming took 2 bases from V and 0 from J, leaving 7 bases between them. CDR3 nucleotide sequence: TGTGCCAGCAGCTTAGACAGGAACCAAGAGACCCAGTACTTC. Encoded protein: CASSLDRNQETQYF.

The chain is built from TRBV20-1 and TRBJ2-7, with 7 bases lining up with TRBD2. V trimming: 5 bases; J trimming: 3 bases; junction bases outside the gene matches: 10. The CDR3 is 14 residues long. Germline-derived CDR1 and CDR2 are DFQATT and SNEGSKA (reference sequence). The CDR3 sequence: CSAHPRGGDYEQYF. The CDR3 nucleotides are TGCAGTGCTCACCCCCGGGGAGGGGACTACGAGCAGTACTTC.

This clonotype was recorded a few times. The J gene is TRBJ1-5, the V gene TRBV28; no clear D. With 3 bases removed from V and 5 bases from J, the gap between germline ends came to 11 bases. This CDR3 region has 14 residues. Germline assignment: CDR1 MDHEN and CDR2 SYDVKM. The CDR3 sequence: CASSLIGRDQPQHF. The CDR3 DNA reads TGTGCCAGCAGTTTGATTGGCCGGGATCAGCCCCAGCATTTT.

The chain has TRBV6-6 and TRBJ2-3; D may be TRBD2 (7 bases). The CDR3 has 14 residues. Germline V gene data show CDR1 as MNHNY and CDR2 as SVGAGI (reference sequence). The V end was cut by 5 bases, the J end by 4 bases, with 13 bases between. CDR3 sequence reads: CASSRGAISDTQYF. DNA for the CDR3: TGTGCCAGCAGTCGGGGGGCCATTTCAGATACGCAGTATTTT.

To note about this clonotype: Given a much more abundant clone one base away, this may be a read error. The CDR3 coding sequence is TGTGCCAGCAGCCCATCGGGGACTAGCGGACCAGTTCAGTACTTC. The encoded protein is CASSPSGTSGPVQYF. The V gene is TRBV12-3 or TRBV12-4, the J gene TRBJ2-4, with 11 positions matching TRBD2. V was pared by 6 bases and J by 11 bases, with 12 bases of the junction left unmatched. The CDR3 totals 15 residues.

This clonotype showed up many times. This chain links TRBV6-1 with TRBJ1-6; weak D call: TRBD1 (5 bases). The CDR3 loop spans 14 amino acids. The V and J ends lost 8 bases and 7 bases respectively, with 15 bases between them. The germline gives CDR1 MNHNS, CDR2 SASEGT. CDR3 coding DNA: TGTGCCAGCGGTGGGAGGGGAGAGAATTCACCCCTCCACTTT. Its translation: CASGGRGENSPLHF.

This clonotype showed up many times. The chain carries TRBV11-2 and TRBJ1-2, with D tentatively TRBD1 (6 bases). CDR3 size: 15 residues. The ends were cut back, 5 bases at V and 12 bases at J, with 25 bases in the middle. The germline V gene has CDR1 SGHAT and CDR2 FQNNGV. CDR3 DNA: TGTGCCAGCAGCGAGGTTTTTGTTGCAGGGGCTTCAGACACCTTC. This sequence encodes CASSEVFVAGASDTF.

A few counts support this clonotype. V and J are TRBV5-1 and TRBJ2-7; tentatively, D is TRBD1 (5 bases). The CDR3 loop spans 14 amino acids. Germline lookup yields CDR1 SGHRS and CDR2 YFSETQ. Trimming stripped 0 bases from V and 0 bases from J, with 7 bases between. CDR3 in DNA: TGCGCCAGCAGCTTGGCACAGGCCTCCTACGAGCAGTACTTC. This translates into CASSLAQASYEQYF.

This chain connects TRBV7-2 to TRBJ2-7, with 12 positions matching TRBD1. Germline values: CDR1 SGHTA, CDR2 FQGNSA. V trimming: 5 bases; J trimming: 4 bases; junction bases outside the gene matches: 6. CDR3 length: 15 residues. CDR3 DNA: TGTGCCAGCAGCGTAGGGACAGGGGGCTATTACGAGCAGTACTTC. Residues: CASSVGTGGYYEQYF.

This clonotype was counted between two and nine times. The DNA of the CDR3 is TGCGCCAGCAGCCCAGGGGCGGCTAGCGGGGGCCGCACAGATACGCAGTATTTT. This translates into CASSPGAASGGRTDTQYF. The chain is built from TRBV4-1 and TRBJ2-3; 10 positions match TRBD2. Germline CDR1 is MGHRA and CDR2 is YSYEKL. The CDR3 is 18 amino acids. The V gene end was trimmed by 4 bases and the J gene end by 1 base; junction bases not matched to a gene: 11.

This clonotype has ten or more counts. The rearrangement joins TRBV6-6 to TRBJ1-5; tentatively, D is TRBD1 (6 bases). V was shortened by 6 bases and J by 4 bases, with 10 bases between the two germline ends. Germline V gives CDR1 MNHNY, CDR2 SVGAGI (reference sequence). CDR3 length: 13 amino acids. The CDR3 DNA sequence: TGTGCCAGCAGCTCGACAGGAAATCAGCCCCAGCATTTT. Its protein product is CASSSTGNQPQHF.

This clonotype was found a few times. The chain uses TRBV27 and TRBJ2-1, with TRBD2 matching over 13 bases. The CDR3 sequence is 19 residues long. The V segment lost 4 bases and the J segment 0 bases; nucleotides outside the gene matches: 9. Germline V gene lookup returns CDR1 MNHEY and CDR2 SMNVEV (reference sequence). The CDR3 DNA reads TGTGCCAGCAGTTCCCGACTAGCGGGGGGCCGAAGCTCCTACAATGAGCAGTTCTTC. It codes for CASSSRLAGGRSSYNEQFF.

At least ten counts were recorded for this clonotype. CDR3 loop: CASSRGDVFYEQYF. The CDR3, as DNA: TGTGCCAGCAGCCGGGGGGACGTCTTCTACGAGCAGTACTTC. The rearrangement links TRBV3-1 to TRBJ2-7; TRBD2 might be the D (6 bases). Germline CDR1 is LGHDT and CDR2 is YNNKEL (reference sequence). The CDR3 has 14 residues. The germline V and J ends were trimmed by 4 bases and 3 bases, with 13 bases remaining between them.

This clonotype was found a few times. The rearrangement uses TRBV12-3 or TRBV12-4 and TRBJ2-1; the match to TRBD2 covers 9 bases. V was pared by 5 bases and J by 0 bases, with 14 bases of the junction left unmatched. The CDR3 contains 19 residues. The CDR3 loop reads CASSPERRGGLSSYNEQFF. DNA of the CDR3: TGTGCCAGCAGTCCCGAAAGGCGGGGGGGCTTAAGCTCCTACAATGAGCAGTTCTTC.

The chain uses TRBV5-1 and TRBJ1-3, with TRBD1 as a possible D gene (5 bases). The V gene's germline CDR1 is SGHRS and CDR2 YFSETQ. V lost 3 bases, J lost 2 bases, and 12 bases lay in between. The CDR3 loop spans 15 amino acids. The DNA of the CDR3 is TGCGCCAGCAGCTCCGGGACGATGGCTGGAAACACCATATATTTT. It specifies CASSSGTMAGNTIYF.

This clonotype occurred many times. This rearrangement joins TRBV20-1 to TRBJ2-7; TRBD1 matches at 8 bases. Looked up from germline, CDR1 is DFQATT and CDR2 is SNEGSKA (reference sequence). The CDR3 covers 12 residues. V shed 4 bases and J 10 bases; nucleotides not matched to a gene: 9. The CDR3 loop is CSAKNQPGGQYF. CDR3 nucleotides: TGCAGTGCTAAAAATCAGCCAGGGGGCCAGTACTTC.

CDR3 sequence: CASSQGKGRNYGYTF. The DNA of the CDR3 is TGTGCCAGCAGCCAAGGCAAGGGACGGAACTATGGCTACACCTTC. The rearrangement joins TRBV3-1 to TRBJ1-2; possible D gene TRBD1, 5 bases. The CDR3 is 15 amino acids. Germline V lookup: CDR1 LGHDT, CDR2 YNNKEL (reference sequence). V was cut by 1 base and J by 2 bases, with 11 bases left in between. The full variable domain, its missing parts supplied by reference TRBV3-1 and TRBJ1-2, is DTAVSQTPKYLVTQMGNDKSIKCEQNLGHDTMYWYKQDSKKFLKIMFSYNNKELIINETVPNRFSPKSPDKAHLNLHINSLELGDSAVYFCASSQGKGRNYGYTFGSGTRLTVV.

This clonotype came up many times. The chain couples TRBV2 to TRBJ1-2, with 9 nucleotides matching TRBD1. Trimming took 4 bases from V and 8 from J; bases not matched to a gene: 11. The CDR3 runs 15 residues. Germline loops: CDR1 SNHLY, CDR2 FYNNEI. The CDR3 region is CASSVQLGQGHGYTF. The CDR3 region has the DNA TGTGCCAGCAGTGTCCAACTGGGACAGGGCCACGGCTACACCTTC.

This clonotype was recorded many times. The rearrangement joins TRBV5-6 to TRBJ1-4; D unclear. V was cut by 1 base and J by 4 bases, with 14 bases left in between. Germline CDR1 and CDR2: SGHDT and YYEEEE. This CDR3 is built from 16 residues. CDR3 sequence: CASSLYAAIVNEKLFF. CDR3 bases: TGTGCCAGCAGCTTGTATGCGGCTATCGTTAATGAAAAACTGTTTTTT.

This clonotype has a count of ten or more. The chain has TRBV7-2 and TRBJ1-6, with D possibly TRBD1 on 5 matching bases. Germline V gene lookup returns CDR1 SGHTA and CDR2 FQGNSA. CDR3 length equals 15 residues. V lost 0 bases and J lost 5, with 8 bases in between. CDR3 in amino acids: CASSLAPGNNSPLHF. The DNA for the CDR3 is TGTGCCAGCAGCTTAGCGCCAGGGAATAATTCACCCCTCCACTTT.

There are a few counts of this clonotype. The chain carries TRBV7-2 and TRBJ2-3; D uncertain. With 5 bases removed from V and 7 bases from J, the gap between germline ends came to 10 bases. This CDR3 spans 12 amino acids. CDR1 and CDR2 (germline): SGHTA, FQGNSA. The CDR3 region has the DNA TGTGCCAGCAGCAGCCCCCTGAATACGCAGTATTTT. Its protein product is CASSSPLNTQYF.

The CDR3 sequence: CATREGSNTGELFF. In DNA, the CDR3 is TGCGCCACCAGGGAGGGGTCGAACACCGGGGAGCTGTTTTTT. The chain has TRBV10-2 and TRBJ2-2; 7 nucleotides line up with TRBD2. CDR3 length: 14 residues. CDR1 WSHSY and CDR2 SAAADI come from the germline V gene. With V trimmed by 10 bases and J by 0 bases, 5 bases remained unmatched.

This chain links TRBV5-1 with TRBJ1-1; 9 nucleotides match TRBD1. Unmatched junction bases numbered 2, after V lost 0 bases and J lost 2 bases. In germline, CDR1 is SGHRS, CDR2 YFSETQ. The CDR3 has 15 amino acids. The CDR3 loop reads CASSLGTGDNTEAFF. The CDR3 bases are TGCGCCAGCAGCTTGGGGACAGGGGATAACACTGAAGCTTTCTTT.